The clone carrying this T cell receptor (beta chain) was seen once. Antigen specificity is unknown. This sample was taken from a study of post-analysis software for immune sequencing data. In the study overall: Relapsing-remitting, secondary progressive and progressive-relapsing multiple sclerosis were all included among the disease courses. Study-level results: Normalized Chao1 diversity was significantly reduced in patients versus controls. The authors found that F measure strongly co-clustered same-batch samples. Patients carried roughly 5 TRBV segments more frequently than controls did, and TRBV5-6, TRBV5-1 and TRBV20-1 were among them.

Unique molecular identifiers were present in the TCR beta cDNA libraries. The T cell input of roughly 1 to 11 million gave about 470,000 cDNA molecules. TCRdb analysed the PCR reads with MiXCR anew, one entry per CDR3 protein. The sample has more than 450,000 distinct CDR3 sequences, about 40% seen once. V was pared by 0 bases and J by 7 bases, with 21 bases between. This CDR3 contains 18 residues. The chain is built from TRBV12-3 or TRBV12-4 and TRBJ1-4, with D possibly TRBD1 on 5 matching bases. The receptor was derived from a girl under 18 with multiple sclerosis. The sequencing input was blood. The CDR3 is CASSLAVQGPGLGEKLFF. CDR3 DNA sequence: TGTGCCAGCAGTTTAGCCGTTCAGGGCCCGGGTTTGGGTGAAAAACTGTTTTTT.